The text below deals with one T cell receptor beta chain. The antigen this receptor binds is unknown. The input lacks base qualities; no much larger clone sits a single base away. Library method: the immunoSEQ multiplex PCR assay. The deep sequencing platform assayed around 10^5 TCR templates per sample. Genomic DNA extracted from sorted T cells was the material used for TCRbeta CDR3 sequencing. The original pipeline was this. The R programming language was used for clonal analysis of TCRbeta CDR3 data. Unstimulated samples were compared with post-reaction CFSE-low samples to define alloreactive CD4+ and CD8+ clones. Regulatory or non-regulatory origin of alloreactive CD4+ clones was assigned by matching sequences to the sorted unstimulated Treg and non-Treg repertoires. In its TCRdb copy, this immuneACCESS table keeps in-frame sequences only and misses some clones. Where compared with another copy, unresolved V genes explain less than half of these, and the others have no known cause. V, J and clone size are taken as reported in that table, and D and trimming were inferred from the DNA itself. Counted in this sample were some 62,000 clones; 70% to 80% of them appeared once. The ten most abundant clones make up approximately 0.4% of the sample.

This specimen comes from a study of siplizumab effects on memory and regulatory T cells (dated by TCRdb to about 2019). Background on the whole study: The study examined how the anti-CD2 antibody siplizumab affects alloreactive T-cell subsets in allogeneic mixed lymphocyte reactions built from human PBMCs.

Points the paper makes about the study in general: Among mappable alloreactive CD4+ clones, an average Treg-derived fraction of less than 70% was observed with siplizumab, compared with roughly 27% in control reactions. No functional confirmation was obtained for the suppressive function of proliferating Tregs from siplizumab cultures. Siplizumab significantly reduced the cumulative frequency of alloreactive sequences traceable to unstimulated CD4+ memory T cells. Because sequences at frequencies below about 10^-5 were poorly captured, only a minor fraction of alloreactive clones could be mapped back to unstimulated subsets. Unstimulated naive T cells appeared to be more diverse than memory T cells, and naive cells seemed to make a substantial contribution to the alloresponse. Roughly 80-97% of proliferating CD4+ or CD8+ clones could not be assigned a naive or memory phenotype.

The trim is 3 bases for V and 7 bases for J, with a gap of 17 bases between the germline ends. The CDR3, cysteine through phenylalanine, is 15 amino acids long. Solely the CDR3 DNA is kept, with 45 bases framed from the first base. Via the germline V gene, CDR1 is SGDLS and CDR2 YYNGEE. In addition, sequencing in three donor pairs included unstimulated CD8+ effector memory subsets alongside CD4+ naive, CD8+ naive, CD8+ TEMRA and CD4+ memory subsets. Sorted unstimulated T cells and proliferating T cells recovered from mixed lymphocyte reactions were subjected to TCRbeta CDR3 sequencing. Fresh whole blood from fewer than 12 HLA-typed healthy donors was used to isolate PBMCs.

The sequence was obtained from a human donor in good health. The sequenced material came from memory CD4+ T cells sorted from blood. What this sample's cell subset or site label stands for: unstimulated CD4+ memory T cells. The rearrangement combines TRBV9 with TRBJ2-1; the D region possibly corresponds to TRBD1 (5 bases align). The CDR3 corresponds to CASSEDQGRMNEQFF. The nucleotides are TGTGCCAGCAGCGAAGATCAGGGTCGGATGAATGAGCAGTTCTTC.